This TCR beta chain is drawn from a study of cytotoxic CD8 clonotypes in ibrutinib-treated CLL. About the study: Patients gave response samples after a median about eleven months of treatment, range 6 to 36.

Using immunoSEQ multiplex PCR, the repertoire was profiled, and TCRdb retains in-frame clones only, with some absent. Counted here are about 310,000 clones, 80% occurring once; the ten biggest clones make up 5% to 7%. Germline loops: CDR1 SQVTM, CDR2 ANQGSEA. This CDR3 is built from 14 residues. The ends lost 2 bases at V and 4 bases at J; junction bases unmatched: 3. The chain carries TRBV29-1 and TRBJ2-7; 12 bases align to TRBD2. This TCR was recovered from a human donor with chronic lymphocytic leukemia. Material: PBMCs, obtained before ibrutinib treatment. The CDR3 spells CSVELAGGWYEQYF. The CDR3 DNA reads TGCAGCGTTGAACTAGCGGGAGGGTGGTACGAGCAGTACTTC.